This entry lists 24 T cell receptor beta chains sequenced from one sample in a study of T-cell memory formation after mild COVID-19. TCRdb fed the 5' RACE reads into MiXCR, producing one record per CDR3 protein. The sample lists 250,000 to 350,000 distinct CDR3 sequences, roughly 19% occurring once. Sequencing input: PBMCs or a T cell subset sorted from them (not recorded which). The receptors here all came from a man between 18 and 29 years old who had mild COVID-19 (a few samples of this study predate the infection). Cell type and time point are not known.

This clonotype turned up a few times. The rearrangement links TRBV6-5 to TRBJ1-1; maybe TRBD1 (6 bases). The length of the CDR3 is 12 residues. Germline CDR1 reads MNHEY; CDR2 reads SVGAGI. The germline V and J ends were trimmed by 6 bases and 11 bases, with 16 bases remaining between them. This CDR3 is CASSRGGTAAFF. The CDR3 coding sequence is TGTGCCAGCAGCCGAGGGGGGACGGCGGCTTTCTTT.

A remark on this clonotype: Its ends do not fully match the called genes, so a read error is possible. The J gene is TRBJ1-5, the V gene TRBV20-1; no reliable D call. From germline, CDR1 is DFQATT and CDR2 SNEGSKA (reference sequence). This CDR3 region has 11 residues. CDR3 sequence reads: CGAGRNQPQHF. The DNA for the CDR3 is TGCGGTGCTGGTCGCAATCAGCCCCAGCATTTT.

This chain links TRBV3-1 with TRBJ2-4, with D possibly matching TRBD1 (7 bases). V was trimmed by 0 bases and J by 7 bases, leaving 16 bases between them. CDR3 length equals 16 residues. Germline V gene data show CDR1 as LGHDT and CDR2 as YNNKEL (reference sequence). In nucleotides, the CDR3 is TGTGCCAGCAGCCAAGAGGCCAGGGGGGCGGGGAACATTCAGTACTTC. The encoded protein is CASSQEARGAGNIQYF.

There are a few counts of this clonotype. This chain connects TRBV7-8 to TRBJ2-7, with D hard to call. Germline V gene data show CDR1 as SGHVS and CDR2 as FQNEAQ. V was pared by 1 base and J by 6 bases, with 10 bases between. This CDR3 is built from 13 residues. Written as DNA, the CDR3 is TGTGCCAGCAGCTTAGGCGCCAGGTCCGAGCAGTACGTC. It encodes CASSLGARSEQYV.

This clonotype was counted a few times. The chain links TRBV4-3 to TRBJ2-2; D perhaps matches TRBD2 (6 bases). There are 17 residues in the CDR3. Trimming took 5 bases from V and 5 from J, leaving 21 bases between them. The germline gives CDR1 LGHNA, CDR2 YSLEER. The CDR3 here is CASSSLAIAEVTGELFF. In nucleotides, the CDR3 is TGCGCCAGCAGCTCTCTAGCCATAGCGGAGGTAACCGGGGAGCTGTTTTTT.

The chain combines TRBV7-6 with TRBJ2-3, with D possibly being TRBD1 (5 bases). With 5 bases removed from V and 0 bases from J, the gap between germline ends came to 9 bases. Per germline, CDR1 SGHVS and CDR2 FNYEAQ. This CDR3 has 14 amino acids. The CDR3 here is CASSAGPSTDTQYF. The CDR3 bases are TGTGCCAGCAGCGCAGGGCCTAGCACAGATACGCAGTATTTT.

The CDR3 loop reads CASRRGDPLEKLFF. The CDR3 nucleotides are TGTGCCAGCAGGAGGGGCGACCCTCTCGAAAAACTGTTTTTT. The rearrangement uses TRBV12-3 or TRBV12-4 and TRBJ1-4; maybe TRBD1 (5 bases). Trimming pared 6 bases from V and 8 bases from J, leaving 16 bases between. The CDR3 extends over 14 amino acids.

This clonotype was observed a handful of times. The chain links TRBV12-3 or TRBV12-4 to TRBJ2-5, with 8 positions matching TRBD1. J gave up 1 base and V 6 bases, and 10 bases lay outside the gene matches. This CDR3 spans 16 amino acids. CDR3: CASSPEDRAPQETQYF. CDR3 coding DNA: TGTGCCAGCAGCCCCGAGGACAGGGCTCCCCAAGAGACCCAGTACTTC.

This clonotype was picked up many times. This chain connects TRBV7-2 to TRBJ2-5; 9 bases match TRBD2. The CDR3 runs to 14 residues. Unmatched junction bases numbered 5, after V lost 5 bases and J lost 4 bases. Germline CDR1 reads SGHTA; CDR2 reads FQGNSA. The CDR3 nucleotides are TGTGCCAGCAGCCGCGGGGGGGCGGGAGAGACCCAGTACTTC. The encoded protein is CASSRGGAGETQYF.

The sample holds a few counts of this clonotype. The V call is TRBV10-3, the J call TRBJ2-3; maybe TRBD1 (6 bases). CDR1 is ENHRY and CDR2 is SYGVKD in the germline V gene. The CDR3 contains 15 residues. Trimming left V 8 bases short and J 0 bases short, with 15 bases between. The CDR3 DNA sequence: TGTGCCATCGGCAAACTACAGGGAAGCACAGATACGCAGTATTTT. Protein: CAIGKLQGSTDTQYF.

This clonotype was seen repeatedly, ten times or more. The genes are TRBV12-3 or TRBV12-4 and TRBJ1-1, with D uncertain. The CDR3 consists of 15 residues. The V end lost 0 bases, the J end lost 4 bases, and 12 bases lay between the germline ends. The CDR3 loop reads CASSLAGRAITEAFF. CDR3 nucleotides: TGTGCCAGCAGTTTAGCGGGGAGGGCAATCACTGAAGCTTTCTTT.

This clonotype was picked up a small number of times. The CDR3 sequence is CASSSGNYGGGETQYF. The CDR3 DNA reads as TGTGCCAGCAGCTCCGGGAACTACGGGGGTGGAGAGACCCAGTACTTC. The gene calls are TRBV7-2 and TRBJ2-5; maybe TRBD2 (6 bases). The CDR3 covers 16 residues. Germline V gene sequence: CDR1 SGHTA, CDR2 FQGNSA. V lost 4 bases and J lost 4, with 19 bases in between.

The J gene is TRBJ2-5, the V gene TRBV5-4; a possible D gene is TRBD1 (6 bases). Trimming removed 4 bases at V and 1 base at J, with 14 bases between. Germline V gene data show CDR1 as SGHNT and CDR2 as YYREEE (reference sequence). The CDR3 runs 15 residues. The CDR3 DNA reads as TGTGCCAGCAGCGGCCCACAGGGCCCCCAAGAGACCCAGTACTTC. This gives the protein CASSGPQGPQETQYF.

The sample holds a few counts of this clonotype. This chain uses TRBV5-1 with TRBJ1-2, with 7 bases that match TRBD1. Germline V lookup: CDR1 SGHRS, CDR2 YFSETQ. The ends lost 2 bases at V and 2 bases at J; junction bases unmatched: 6. The CDR3 runs to 15 residues. In DNA form, the CDR3 reads TGCGCCAGCAGCTTCCTGACAGGGACCAACTATGGCTACACCTTC. Translation: CASSFLTGTNYGYTF.

The rearrangement links TRBV7-6 to TRBJ2-1, with D unclear. This CDR3 comprises 15 residues. Trimming shortened V by 1 base and J by 2 bases, and 9 bases separated the two germline ends. Germline CDR1 SGHVS, CDR2 FNYEAQ. CDR3 DNA sequence: TGTGCCAGCAGCTTAGGGGCTGCCCCCTACAATGAGCAGTTCTTC. Residues: CASSLGAAPYNEQFF.

This clonotype was counted between two and nine times. This chain uses TRBV15 with TRBJ1-1; D call uncertain. V lost 1 base and J lost 3, with 6 bases in between. The CDR3 length is 13 residues. CDR1 is LNHNV, CDR2 YYDKDF, per germline (reference sequence). The CDR3 DNA sequence: TGTGCCACCAGCAGAGGATTGGACACTGAAGCTTTCTTT. This gives the protein CATSRGLDTEAFF.

This chain connects TRBV9 to TRBJ2-5, with TRBD1 matching over 7 bases. The length of the CDR3 is 15 residues. V lost 0 bases to trimming and J lost 2 bases; unmatched junction nucleotides: 4. Germline V CDR1 and CDR2: SGDLS, YYNGEE. CDR3 loop: CASSVASRGQETQYF. In DNA, the CDR3 is TGTGCCAGCAGCGTAGCTTCCAGGGGGCAAGAGACCCAGTACTTC. Based on the CDR3 plus reference TRBV9 and TRBJ2-5, the full variable domain is DSGVTQTPKHLITATGQRVTLRCSPRSGDLSVYWYQQSLDQGLQFLIQYYNGEERAKGNILERFSAQQFPDLHSELNLSSLELGDSALYFCASSVASRGQETQYFGPGTRLLVL.

There are a few counts of this clonotype. The chain has TRBV4-3 and TRBJ1-4, with TRBD1 matching 8 bases. CDR1 and CDR2 (germline): LGHNA, YSLEER. This CDR3 has 15 residues. The V segment lost 0 bases and the J segment 6 bases; nucleotides outside the gene matches: 3. CDR3 protein: CASSQEGTGYEKLFF. The CDR3 DNA sequence: TGCGCCAGCAGCCAAGAGGGGACAGGATATGAAAAACTGTTTTTT.

The sample holds many counts of this clonotype. The genes are TRBV3-1 and TRBJ2-3, with TRBD2 matching 11 bases. The CDR3 sequence is 20 residues long. Trimming cost V 0 bases and J 2 bases; bases outside gene matches: 13. Per germline, CDR1 LGHDT and CDR2 YNNKEL (reference sequence). The CDR3 coding sequence is TGTGCCAGCAGCCAAGAGGTGGGGCTAGCGGGGGGCTTTTCCACAGATACGCAGTATTTT. This translates into CASSQEVGLAGGFSTDTQYF.

The sample holds a few counts of this clonotype. The V call is TRBV28, the J call TRBJ2-5, with D perhaps matching TRBD2 (6 bases). The CDR3 runs 14 residues. CDR1 MDHEN and CDR2 SYDVKM come from the germline V gene. Trimming stripped 8 bases from V and 0 bases from J, with 13 bases between. The CDR3 region is CASGGGGYQETQYF. For the CDR3, the DNA is TGTGCCAGCGGGGGAGGCGGATACCAAGAGACCCAGTACTTC.

This clonotype was found a few times. The chain uses TRBV5-1 and TRBJ1-1; the D is unclear. Germline CDR1 reads SGHRS; CDR2 reads YFSETQ. The CDR3 is made up of 16 amino acids. The V gene lost 0 bases and the J gene lost 2 bases, with 14 bases spanning the gap. CDR3: CASSLDEGGVNTEAFF. The CDR3, as DNA: TGCGCCAGCAGCTTGGACGAAGGTGGAGTAAACACTGAAGCTTTCTTT.

The chain uses TRBV6-6 and TRBJ2-7; D gene unclear. Trimming removed 6 bases from V and 2 bases from J, with 14 bases in between. This CDR3 contains 14 residues. The V gene's germline CDR1 is MNHNY and CDR2 SVGAGI (reference sequence). CDR3 protein: CASSQGLNPYEQYF. The DNA of the CDR3 is TGTGCCAGCAGCCAAGGCTTAAATCCCTACGAGCAGTACTTC.

The chain uses TRBV7-2 and TRBJ2-3; D not resolved. The CDR3 consists of 12 residues. The germline gives CDR1 SGHTA, CDR2 FQGNSA. Trimming took off 5 bases at V and 5 bases at J, with 8 bases between the two ends. CDR3 nucleotide sequence: TGTGCCAGCAGCCGAGACCGAGATACGCAGTATTTT. Translated, it gives CASSRDRDTQYF.

CDR3 in DNA: TGTGCCTCTCGTGGTTGGGCAGCTGTGTCCTACGAGCAGTACGTC. Its protein is CASRGWAAVSYEQYV. V and J are TRBV6-1 and TRBJ2-7; D is undetermined. V lost 11 bases to trimming and J lost 1 base, with 21 bases between them. Per germline, CDR1 MNHNS and CDR2 SASEGT. This CDR3 region has 15 residues.